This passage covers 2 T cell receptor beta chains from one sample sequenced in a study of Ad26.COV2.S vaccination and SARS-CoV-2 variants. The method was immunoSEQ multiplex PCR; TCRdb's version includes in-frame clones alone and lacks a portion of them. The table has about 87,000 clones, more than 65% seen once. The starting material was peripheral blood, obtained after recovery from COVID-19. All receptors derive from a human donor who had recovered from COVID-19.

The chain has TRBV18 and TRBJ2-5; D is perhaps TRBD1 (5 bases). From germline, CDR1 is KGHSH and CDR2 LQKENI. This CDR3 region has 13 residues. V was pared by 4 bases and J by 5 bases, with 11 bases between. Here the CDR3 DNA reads TGTGCCAGCTCACGACAGCTCTCGGAGACCCAGTACTTC. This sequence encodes CASSRQLSETQYF.

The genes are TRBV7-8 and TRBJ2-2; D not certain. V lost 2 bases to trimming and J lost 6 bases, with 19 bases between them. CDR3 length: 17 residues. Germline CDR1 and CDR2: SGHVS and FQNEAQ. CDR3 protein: CASSLRLTEHRPGELFF. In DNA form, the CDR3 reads TGTGCCAGCAGCTTAAGGCTTACCGAACATAGGCCCGGGGAGCTGTTTTTT. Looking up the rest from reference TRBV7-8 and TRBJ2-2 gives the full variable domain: GAGVSQSPRYKVAKRGQDVALRCDPISGHVSLFWYQQALGQGPEFLTYFQNEAQLDKSGLPSDRFFAERPEGSVSTLKIQRTQQEDSAVYLCASSLRLTEHRPGELFFGEGSRLTVL.